Shown below are 7 T cell receptor beta chains from a single sample sequenced in a study of T cell responses to AZD1222 COVID-19 vaccine. Assay used: immunoSEQ multiplex PCR; TCRdb lists only in-frame clones, some missing. The sample holds roughly 120,000 clones, 80% to 95% seen once. The specimen comprised peripheral blood, sampled 28 days after the second dose of the MenACWY control vaccine. The receptors stem from an adult who received the MenACWY meningococcal vaccine as a control.

The chain has TRBV28 and TRBJ2-3; 7 bases fit TRBD1. Per germline, CDR1 MDHEN and CDR2 SYDVKM. After removal of 1 base from V and 2 bases from J, the junction contained 3 bases not matched to a gene. This CDR3 is 15 amino acids long. DNA of the CDR3: TGTGCCAGCAGTTTATACAGGGGCCTCACAGATACGCAGTATTTT. Its translation is CASSLYRGLTDTQYF.

The rearrangement uses TRBV9 and TRBJ2-7; D perhaps matches TRBD2 (5 bases). The CDR3 contains 14 residues. The V gene lost 0 bases and the J gene lost 5 bases, with 12 bases spanning the gap. Germline V gives CDR1 SGDLS, CDR2 YYNGEE. The CDR3 nucleotides read TGTGCCAGCAGCGTAGGGAGTAGCGCGGACGAGCAGTACTTC. The encoded protein is CASSVGSSADEQYF.

This chain links TRBV6-5 with TRBJ2-5, with 7 bases aligning to TRBD1. V dropped 6 bases and J dropped 4; count of bases not matched to a gene: 2. The CDR3 length is 12 residues. The germline CDR1 and CDR2 sequences are MNHEY and SVGAGI. The CDR3 DNA reads TGTGCCAGCAGCAACAGGGGAGAGACCCAGTACTTC. Amino acids: CASSNRGETQYF.

This clone was seen a handful of times. V usage is TRBV12-3 or TRBV12-4 and J usage is TRBJ1-2; D is unclear. V lost 6 bases, J lost 4 bases, and 12 bases lay in between. The CDR3 totals 13 residues. The CDR3 bases are TGTGCCAGCAGCCCCGGGATCCTCTATGGCTACACCTTC. Translation gives CASSPGILYGYTF.

This clone was counted only a few times. The genes are TRBV5-1 and TRBJ2-5, with unresolved D. This CDR3 comprises 15 residues. In germline, CDR1 is SGHRS, CDR2 YFSETQ. The V gene lost 4 bases and the J gene lost 5 bases, with 18 bases spanning the gap. The CDR3 nucleotides read TGCGCCAGCAGCACATCGGGCACTCAGATGGAGACCCAGTACTTC. Translating it yields CASSTSGTQMETQYF.

This chain links TRBV19 with TRBJ1-1; 7 bases are a match to TRBD1. Unmatched junction bases numbered 19, after V lost 3 bases and J lost 0 bases. This CDR3 contains 20 residues. Looked up from germline, CDR1 is LNHDA and CDR2 is SQIVND (reference sequence). The CDR3 here is CASSIRGQKIPFMVNTEAFF. The CDR3 nucleotides are TGTGCCAGTAGTATTAGGGGACAGAAAATCCCCTTTATGGTGAACACTGAAGCTTTCTTT.

This chain uses TRBV6-5 with TRBJ2-3; 9 nucleotides match TRBD2. The germline V gene encodes CDR1 MNHEY and CDR2 SVGAGI. Unmatched junction bases numbered 5, after V lost 3 bases and J lost 1 base. This CDR3 has 16 amino acids. CDR3 sequence: CASSYGRGGRTDTQYF. Written as DNA, the CDR3 is TGTGCCAGCAGTTATGGGCGGGGGGGCCGCACAGATACGCAGTATTTT.